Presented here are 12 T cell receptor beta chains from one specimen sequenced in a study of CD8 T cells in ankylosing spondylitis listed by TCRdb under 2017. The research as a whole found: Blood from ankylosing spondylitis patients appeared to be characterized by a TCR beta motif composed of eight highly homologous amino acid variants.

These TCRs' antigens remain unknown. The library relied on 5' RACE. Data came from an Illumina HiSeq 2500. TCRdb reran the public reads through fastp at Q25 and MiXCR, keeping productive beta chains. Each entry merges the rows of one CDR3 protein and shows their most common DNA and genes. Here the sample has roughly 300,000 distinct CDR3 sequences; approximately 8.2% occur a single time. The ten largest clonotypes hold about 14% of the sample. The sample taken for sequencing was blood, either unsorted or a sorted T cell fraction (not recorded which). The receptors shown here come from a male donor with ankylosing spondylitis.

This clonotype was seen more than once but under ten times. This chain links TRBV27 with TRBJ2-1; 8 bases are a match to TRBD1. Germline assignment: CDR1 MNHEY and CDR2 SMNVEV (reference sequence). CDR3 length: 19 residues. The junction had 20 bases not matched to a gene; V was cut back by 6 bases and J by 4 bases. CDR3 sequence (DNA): TGTGCCAGCAGGAGACAGGGGCCGGAACTCTACGGGAATTACAATGAGCAGTTCTTC. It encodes CASRRQGPELYGNYNEQFF.

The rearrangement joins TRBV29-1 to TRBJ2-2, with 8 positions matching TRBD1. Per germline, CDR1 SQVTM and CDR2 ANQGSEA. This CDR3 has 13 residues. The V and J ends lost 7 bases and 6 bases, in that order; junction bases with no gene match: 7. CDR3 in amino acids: CSAGRTGSGELFF. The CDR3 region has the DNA TGCAGCGCCGGACGGACAGGGTCCGGGGAGCTGTTTTTT.

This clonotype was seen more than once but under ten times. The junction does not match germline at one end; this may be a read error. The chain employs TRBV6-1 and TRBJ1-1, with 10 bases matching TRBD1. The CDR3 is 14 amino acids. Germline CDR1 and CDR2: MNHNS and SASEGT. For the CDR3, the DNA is TGTGCCAGCAGTAGGGGACAGGGGAACCCTGAAGCTTTCTTT. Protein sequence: CASSRGQGNPEAFF.

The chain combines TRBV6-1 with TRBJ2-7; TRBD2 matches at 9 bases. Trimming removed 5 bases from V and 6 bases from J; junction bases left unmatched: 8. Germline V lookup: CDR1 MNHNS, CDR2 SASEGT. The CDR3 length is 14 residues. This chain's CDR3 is CASSPVVSGSEQYF. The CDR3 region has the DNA TGTGCCAGCAGTCCAGTGGTTAGCGGGAGCGAGCAGTACTTC.

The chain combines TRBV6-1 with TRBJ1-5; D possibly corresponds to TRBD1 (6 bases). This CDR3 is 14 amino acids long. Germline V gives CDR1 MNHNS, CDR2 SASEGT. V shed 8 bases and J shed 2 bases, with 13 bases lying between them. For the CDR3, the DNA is TGTGCCAGCGCGACGGCAGGGGGCAATCAGCCCCAGCATTTT. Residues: CASATAGGNQPQHF.

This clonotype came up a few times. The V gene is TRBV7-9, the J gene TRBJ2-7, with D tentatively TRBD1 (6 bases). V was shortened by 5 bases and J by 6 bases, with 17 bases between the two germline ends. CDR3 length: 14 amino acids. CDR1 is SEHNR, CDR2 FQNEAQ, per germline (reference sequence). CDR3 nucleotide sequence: TGTGCCAGCAGCCAAGGGGCCAACAGGGCCGAGCAGTACTTC. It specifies CASSQGANRAEQYF.

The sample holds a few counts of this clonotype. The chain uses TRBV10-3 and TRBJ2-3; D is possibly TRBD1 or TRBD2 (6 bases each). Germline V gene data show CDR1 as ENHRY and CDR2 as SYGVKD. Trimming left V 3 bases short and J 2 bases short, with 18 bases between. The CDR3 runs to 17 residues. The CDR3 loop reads CAISDFLRGRTTDTQYF. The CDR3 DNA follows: TGTGCCATCAGTGACTTTCTTCGGGGGCGGACCACAGATACGCAGTATTTT.

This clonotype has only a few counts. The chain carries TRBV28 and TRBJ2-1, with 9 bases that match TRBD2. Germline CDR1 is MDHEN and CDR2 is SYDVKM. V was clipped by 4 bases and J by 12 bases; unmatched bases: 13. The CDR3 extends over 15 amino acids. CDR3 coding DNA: TGTGCCAGCAGTTCGGACGGGACTAGCTTTATTCTGCAGTTCTTC. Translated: CASSSDGTSFILQFF. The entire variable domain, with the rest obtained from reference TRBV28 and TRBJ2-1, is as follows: DVKVTQSSRYLVKRTGEKVFLECVQDMDHENMFWYRQDPGLGLRLIYFSYDVKMKEKGDIPEGYSVSREKKERFSLILESASTNQTSMYLCASSSDGTSFILQFFGPGTRLTVL.

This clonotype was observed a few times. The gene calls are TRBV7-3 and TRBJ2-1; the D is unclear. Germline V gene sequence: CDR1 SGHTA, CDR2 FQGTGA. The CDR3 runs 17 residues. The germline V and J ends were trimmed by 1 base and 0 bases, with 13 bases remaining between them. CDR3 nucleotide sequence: TGTGCCAGCAGCTTAAACGGTGCGTCGAGCTCCTACAATGAGCAGTTCTTC. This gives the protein CASSLNGASSSYNEQFF.

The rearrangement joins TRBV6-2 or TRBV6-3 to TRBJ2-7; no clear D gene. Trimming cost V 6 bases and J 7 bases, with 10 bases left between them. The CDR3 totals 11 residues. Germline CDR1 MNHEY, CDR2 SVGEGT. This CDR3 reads CASSSVGEQYF. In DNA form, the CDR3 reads TGTGCCAGCAGCTCCGTCGGGGAGCAGTACTTC.

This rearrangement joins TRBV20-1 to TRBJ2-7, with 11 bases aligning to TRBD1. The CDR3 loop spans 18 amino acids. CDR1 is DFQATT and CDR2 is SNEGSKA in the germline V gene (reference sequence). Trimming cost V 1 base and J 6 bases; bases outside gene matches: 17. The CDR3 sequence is CSARVGQGAVRLSGEQYF. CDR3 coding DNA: TGCAGTGCTAGAGTCGGACAGGGGGCTGTTCGGCTATCCGGCGAGCAGTACTTC.

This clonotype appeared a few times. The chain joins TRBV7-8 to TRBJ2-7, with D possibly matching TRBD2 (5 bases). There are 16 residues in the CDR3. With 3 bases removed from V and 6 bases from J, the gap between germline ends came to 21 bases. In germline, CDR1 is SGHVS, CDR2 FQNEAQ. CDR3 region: CASSFGVGRYATEQYF. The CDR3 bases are TGTGCCAGCAGCTTCGGGGTAGGGCGGTACGCTACCGAGCAGTACTTC. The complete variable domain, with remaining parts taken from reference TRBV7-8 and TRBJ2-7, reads GAGVSQSPRYKVAKRGQDVALRCDPISGHVSLFWYQQALGQGPEFLTYFQNEAQLDKSGLPSDRFFAERPEGSVSTLKIQRTQQEDSAVYLCASSFGVGRYATEQYFGPGTRLTVT.